The 3 T cell receptor beta chains below all came from one sample that was sequenced in a study of blood T cell repertoires in COVID-19. Assay: immunoSEQ multiplex PCR; the TCRdb copy retains only in-frame clones and omits some. The repertoire includes 75,000 to 100,000 clones, 75% to 90% of them detected once, and approximately 1.8% sits in the top ten. The sample taken for sequencing was peripheral blood. The receptors were gathered from an older man with acute or convalescent COVID-19.

V gene TRBV7-2 combines with J gene TRBJ2-7; TRBD1 might be the D (6 bases). Looked up from germline, CDR1 is SGHTA and CDR2 is FQGNSA. Trimming stripped 5 bases from V and 0 bases from J, with 14 bases between. The length of the CDR3 is 15 residues. The CDR3 DNA reads TGTGCCAGCAGCCGCAGGGGCGCGAGCTCCTACGAGCAGTACTTC. Translating gives CASSRRGASSYEQYF.

The V call is TRBV10-3, the J call TRBJ1-1; the D gene is possibly TRBD1 (6 bases). V lost 10 bases and J 7 bases, leaving 22 bases between the germline ends. The CDR3 contains 14 residues. Germline lookup yields CDR1 ENHRY and CDR2 SYGVKD. CDR3 sequence: CATAKGQSSGEAFF. CDR3 sequence (DNA): TGTGCCACCGCGAAAGGACAGTCCAGCGGTGAAGCTTTCTTT.

The rearrangement uses TRBV20-1 and TRBJ2-6, with D hard to call. The CDR3 sequence is 11 residues long. V was trimmed by 3 bases and J by 9 bases, leaving 6 bases between them. CDR1 is DFQATT and CDR2 is SNEGSKA in the germline V gene (reference sequence). The CDR3 bases are TGCAGTGCTAGGGCCAACAACGTCCTGACTTTC. Translating it yields CSARANNVLTF.